These 24 T cell receptor beta chains share one sample of origin, sequenced in a study of patients and donors after allogeneic stem cell transplantation. Each CDR3 protein gets one entry after TCRdb re-called the RT-PCR reads with MiXCR. The sample gives 200,000 to 250,000 distinct CDR3 sequences, around an eighth of which show up once; around a tenth is in the top ten. The specimen was blood, either unsorted or a sorted T cell fraction (not recorded which). The source of these receptors is a human donor who was either an allogeneic HSCT recipient or a stem cell or donor lymphocyte infusion donor (not recorded which). It is not recorded whose cells these are; they may come from a transplant donor.

This clonotype was counted a few times. The V and J genes are TRBV28 and TRBJ1-1, with a weak D call TRBD1 (5 bases). CDR1 is MDHEN and CDR2 is SYDVKM in the germline V gene. Trimming removed 6 bases from V and 1 base from J, with 12 bases in between. The CDR3 totals 14 residues. In nucleotides, the CDR3 is TGTGCCAGCAGCCCTACCGGACAGAACACTGAAGCTTTCTTT. This codes for CASSPTGQNTEAFF.

The chain carries TRBV6-1 and TRBJ2-7, with a tentative D call TRBD2 (6 bases). Germline assignment: CDR1 MNHNS and CDR2 SASEGT. The CDR3 has 14 amino acids. V lost 6 bases and J lost 4, with 16 bases in between. The CDR3 here is CASSRGGVGYEQYF. The CDR3 nucleotides are TGTGCCAGCAGCAGAGGAGGGGTCGGGTACGAGCAGTACTTC.

The J gene is TRBJ1-1, the V gene TRBV7-8, with D unresolved. This CDR3 is 13 amino acids long. Trimming took off 5 bases at V and 3 bases at J, with 10 bases between the two ends. Germline V gene sequence: CDR1 SGHVS, CDR2 FQNEAQ. The CDR3 nucleotides are TGTGCCAGCAGCCCTACAAGGGACACTGAAGCTTTCTTT. Its protein is CASSPTRDTEAFF.

This chain uses TRBV24-1 with TRBJ2-3; 9 bases are shared with TRBD1. CDR1 and CDR2 from the germline V gene are KGHDR and SFDVKD. V trimming: 3 bases; J trimming: 3 bases; junction bases outside the gene matches: 6. The CDR3 runs 16 residues. CDR3 in DNA: TGTGCCACCAGTGATCCCACAGGGGGCCGGACAGATACGCAGTATTTT. Translation: CATSDPTGGRTDTQYF.

The genes are TRBV6-2 or TRBV6-3 and TRBJ2-7; 8 nucleotides agree with TRBD1. CDR3 size: 16 residues. J gave up 1 base and V 4 bases, and 9 bases lay outside the gene matches. Germline V CDR1 and CDR2: MNHEY, SVGEGT. The chain's CDR3 is CASSSRGTGQSYEQYF. The CDR3 DNA is TGTGCCAGCAGTTCCCGAGGGACAGGTCAATCCTACGAGCAGTACTTC.

This clonotype came up a few times. The chain is built from TRBV12-3 or TRBV12-4 and TRBJ2-7; D remains unclear. Trimming took off 2 bases at V and 5 bases at J, with 10 bases between the two ends. The CDR3 contains 13 residues. The CDR3, as DNA: TGTGCCAGCAGTTTATCGAGACCAAACGAGCAGTACTTC. Translation gives CASSLSRPNEQYF.

In nucleotides, the CDR3 is TGTGCCATCAGTGGACCTTTAGGTAGTATACCTGAGTTCTTC. This gives the protein CAISGPLGSIPEFF. The chain combines TRBV10-3 with TRBJ2-1; D uncertain. Deletions cut 4 bases from V and 14 bases from J, with 21 bases between. The CDR3 extends over 14 amino acids. From germline, CDR1 is ENHRY and CDR2 SYGVKD.

There are a few counts of this clonotype. The chain is built from TRBV9 and TRBJ2-5, with 15 bases fitting TRBD2. Germline values: CDR1 SGDLS, CDR2 YYNGEE. This CDR3 is 16 amino acids long. Trimming cost V 4 bases and J 5 bases; bases outside gene matches: 6. The CDR3 sequence: CASSLGLAGGGETQYF. The CDR3 DNA is TGTGCCAGCAGCTTAGGACTAGCGGGAGGGGGGGAGACCCAGTACTTC.

The sample holds many counts of this clonotype. This sequence joins TRBV29-1 and TRBJ2-1, with TRBD2 matching 12 bases. V dropped 7 bases and J dropped 1; count of bases not matched to a gene: 8. CDR1 and CDR2 (germline): SQVTM, ANQGSEA. This CDR3 is built from 16 residues. CDR3: CSARLAGAGSYNEQFF. The CDR3 bases are TGCAGCGCTAGACTAGCGGGAGCTGGGTCCTACAATGAGCAGTTCTTC.

This rearrangement joins TRBV29-1 to TRBJ2-7, with D maybe TRBD1 (6 bases). CDR3 length: 11 amino acids. Germline CDR1 SQVTM, CDR2 ANQGSEA. Trimming removed 7 bases from V and 1 base from J, with 8 bases in between. The CDR3 DNA sequence: TGCAGCGCAGGACAGTCCTACGAGCAGTACTTC. It translates to CSAGQSYEQYF.

This clonotype turned up a few times. V usage is TRBV12-3 or TRBV12-4 and J usage is TRBJ2-1; D remains ambiguous. The CDR3 covers 13 residues. The germline V and J ends were trimmed by 4 bases and 10 bases, with 14 bases remaining between them. DNA for the CDR3: TGTGCCAGCAGTTCAAACCTGGGTGGGGAGCAGTTCTTC. It is translated as CASSSNLGGEQFF.

The chain uses TRBV28 and TRBJ2-1, with D perhaps being TRBD1 or TRBD2 (5 bases each). V shed 1 base and J shed 7 bases, with 14 bases lying between them. Germline lookup yields CDR1 MDHEN and CDR2 SYDVKM. This CDR3 has 15 residues. The DNA of the CDR3 is TGTGCCAGCAGTTTATCCGGGGCCCGAGGGAATGAGCAGTTCTTC. Encoded protein: CASSLSGARGNEQFF.

Only a few counts were recorded for this clonotype. The chain carries TRBV7-2 and TRBJ2-7; perhaps TRBD2 as D (6 bases). The V gene's germline CDR1 is SGHTA and CDR2 FQGNSA. The CDR3 has 15 amino acids. Trimming pared 5 bases from V and 2 bases from J, leaving 16 bases between. This chain's CDR3 is CASSLPMAGTYEQYF. The CDR3 DNA sequence: TGTGCCAGCAGCCTCCCGATGGCGGGAACCTACGAGCAGTACTTC.

This clonotype came up many times. The chain joins TRBV4-2 to TRBJ2-7, with TRBD1 matching over 8 bases. The CDR3 has 16 amino acids. Trimming at V came to 0 bases and at J to 5 bases, leaving 9 bases not matched to a gene. CDR1 and CDR2 (germline): LGHNA, YNFKEQ. The CDR3 sequence is CASSQDLTGGKNEQYF. DNA of the CDR3: TGTGCCAGCAGCCAAGATCTTACAGGGGGTAAGAACGAGCAGTACTTC.

In its sample, this clonotype was seen many times. The chain uses TRBV5-1 and TRBJ1-6, with TRBD1 as a possible D gene (5 bases). The germline V gene encodes CDR1 SGHRS and CDR2 YFSETQ. The CDR3 length is 14 residues. Deletions cut 4 bases from V and 8 bases from J, with 13 bases between. CDR3 sequence reads: CASSRDSGDSPLHF. CDR3 nucleotides: TGCGCCAGCAGCCGCGACAGTGGCGATTCACCCCTCCACTTT.

The J gene is TRBJ1-5, the V gene TRBV11-2, with TRBD1 as a possible D gene (5 bases). Per germline, CDR1 SGHAT and CDR2 FQNNGV. V shed 5 bases and J shed 4 bases, with 27 bases lying between them. The length of the CDR3 is 19 residues. The CDR3 loop is CASSRGRDPVYLGNQPQHF. DNA of the CDR3: TGTGCCAGCAGCCGGGGCCGGGACCCGGTATACCTAGGGAATCAGCCCCAGCATTTT. The full variable domain, rest sourced from reference TRBV11-2 and TRBJ1-5, is EAGVAQSPRYKIIEKRQSVAFWCNPISGHATLYWYQQILGQGPKLLIQFQNNGVVDDSQLPKDRFSAERLKGVDSTLKIQPAKLEDSAVYLCASSRGRDPVYLGNQPQHFGDGTRLSIL.

The chain uses TRBV19 and TRBJ1-5; D may be TRBD1 (5 bases). Trimming left V 1 base short and J 4 bases short, with 11 bases between. The CDR3 has 15 amino acids. Germline CDR1 reads LNHDA; CDR2 reads SQIVND (reference sequence). The CDR3: CASSIVRAANQPQHF. In DNA form, the CDR3 reads TGTGCCAGTAGTATAGTCAGGGCGGCGAATCAGCCCCAGCATTTT.

This rearrangement joins TRBV5-6 to TRBJ2-5, with 10 bases matching TRBD2. This CDR3 has 15 amino acids. The V segment lost 0 bases and the J segment 4 bases; nucleotides outside the gene matches: 3. The germline CDR1 and CDR2 sequences are SGHDT and YYEEEE. CDR3 loop: CASSLASGSRETQYF. CDR3 nucleotides: TGTGCCAGCAGCTTGGCTAGCGGGAGTAGAGAGACCCAGTACTTC. Filled out from reference TRBV5-6 and TRBJ2-5, the complete variable domain reads DAGVTQSPTHLIKTRGQQVTLRCSPKSGHDTVSWYQQALGQGPQFIFQYYEEEERQRGNFPDRFSGHQFPNYSSELNVNALLLGDSALYLCASSLASGSRETQYFGPGTRLLVL.

The V gene is TRBV24-1, the J gene TRBJ2-1; D unclear. Trimming cost V 0 bases and J 10 bases, with 3 bases left between them. Germline assignment: CDR1 KGHDR and CDR2 SFDVKD. The CDR3 consists of 11 residues. The CDR3 nucleotides read TGTGCCACCAGTGATTTGGCCGAGCAGTTCTTC. Translation gives CATSDLAEQFF.

The chain is built from TRBV7-8 and TRBJ1-2, with 8 nucleotides matching TRBD1. Unmatched junction bases numbered 6, after V lost 5 bases and J lost 4 bases. The CDR3 sequence is 14 residues long. Germline CDR1 SGHVS, CDR2 FQNEAQ. The CDR3 bases are TGTGCCAGCAGCCCCGGGACAGGCCGCTATGGCTACACCTTC. It yields the protein CASSPGTGRYGYTF.

The chain uses TRBV3-1 and TRBJ2-5; 7 positions match TRBD2. V lost 0 bases and J lost 5; bases outside the gene matches: 6. The germline gives CDR1 LGHDT, CDR2 YNNKEL (reference sequence). This CDR3 contains 15 residues. CDR3 DNA: TGTGCCAGCAGCCAAGATCGAGCGGGGCTGGAGACCCAGTACTTC. This encodes CASSQDRAGLETQYF.

This clonotype appeared many times. This chain uses TRBV9 with TRBJ1-2; 7 nucleotides align to TRBD1. Germline assignment: CDR1 SGDLS and CDR2 YYNGEE. CDR3 length: 12 residues. V trimming: 9 bases; J trimming: 4 bases; junction bases outside the gene matches: 6. DNA of the CDR3: TGTGCCAACCAACAGGGGACCTATGGCTACACCTTC. Protein sequence: CANQQGTYGYTF.

In this sample, this clonotype turned up many times. V is TRBV5-1 and J is TRBJ2-3; 14 positions agree with TRBD2. The germline CDR1 and CDR2 sequences are SGHRS and YFSETQ. V shed 5 bases and J 1 base; nucleotides not matched to a gene: 0. The CDR3 has 15 amino acids. CDR3 sequence reads: CASRTSGRGTDTQYF. DNA of the CDR3: TGCGCCAGCAGGACTAGCGGGAGGGGCACAGATACGCAGTATTTT.

Ten or more counts support this clonotype. The rearrangement links TRBV20-1 to TRBJ2-3; 8 bases are shared with TRBD1. The trim removed 1 base at V and 4 bases at J, leaving 4 bases unmatched. The CDR3 runs to 14 residues. CDR1 is DFQATT and CDR2 is SNEGSKA in the germline V gene (reference sequence). CDR3 sequence reads: CSARGDRLPDTQYF. The CDR3 coding sequence is TGCAGTGCTAGAGGGGACAGGCTCCCAGATACGCAGTATTTT.